This T cell receptor (beta chain) was identified in a study of CD8 T cells in ankylosing spondylitis. Study-wide findings and caveats: Earlier studies detected some motif variants in reactive arthritis synovial fluid and blood. Seemingly distinctive of ankylosing spondylitis blood was a TCR beta motif formed by eight highly homologous variants.

This clonotype came up many times. Its target is not known. Quantitative molecular-barcoded 5'-RACE generated the TCR beta libraries. TCRdb independently ran MiXCR on the 5' RACE reads; one entry per CDR3 protein. The sample yields about 340,000 distinct CDR3 sequences, around 7.6% seen once. Germline V lookup: CDR1 KGHDR, CDR2 SFDVKD. The CDR3 spans 16 residues. The V end was cut by 1 base, the J end by 5 bases, with 14 bases between. This chain links TRBV24-1 with TRBJ2-1; tentative D call: TRBD2 (5 bases). This clonotype originated in a male donor with ankylosing spondylitis. The specimen was blood, either unsorted or a sorted T cell fraction (not recorded which). The CDR3 DNA reads TGTGCCACCAGTGATTTTCGCTCCCGGGAAGACAATGAGCAGTTCTTC. Amino acids: CATSDFRSREDNEQFF.